This T cell receptor (beta chain) came from a study of regulatory T cells in long-lasting Graves disease. Time point noted: persistent/refractory GD, antithyroid drugs over 5 years with positive TRAb. Following extraction of RNA from PBMCs, that RNA was used to make the TCR library. The patients were enrolled through endocrinology in Xi'an, China. EDTA tubes received approximately 9.8 milliliters of drawn peripheral blood. Libraries of TCR beta came from iRepertoire HTBI primers plus Arm-PCR of CDR3 regions. The authors' processing: Samples revealed about 63 TRBV and approximately 15 TRBJ segments. TCRdb redid the calling of the multiplex PCR reads with MiXCR, one entry per CDR3 protein. Clone size and V and J calls follow TCRdb, not the original study. The sample records 650,000 to 850,000 distinct CDR3 sequences, 30% being singletons. The V end was cut by 6 bases, the J end by 6 bases, with 14 bases between. The CDR3 has 13 residues.

This clonotype was recorded at least ten times. The antigen is unknown. Study-wide findings and caveats: Repertoires from persistent disease leaned toward TRBV28, TRBJ1-2 and TRBJ2-5.

This receptor was taken from a female donor with Graves disease. The chain employs TRBV12-3 or TRBV12-4 and TRBJ1-2; D perhaps matches TRBD1 (6 bases). This specimen was peripheral blood mononuclear cells (PBMCs), taken when the disease was refractory, from a patient treated with antithyroid drugs. In DNA, the CDR3 is TGTGCCAGCAGCCCCCAGGGGCCCGATGGCTACACCTTC. Translating it yields CASSPQGPDGYTF.